The T cell receptor (beta chain) described here comes from a study of OX40 agonist ivuxolimab in advanced cancers. Whole-study findings and limits: Averaged across samples, CD8+ T cells carried more expanded clones than CD4+ did. The study observed clonal expansion of CD4+ and CD8+ blood T cells by week 6 at 0.1 to 3.0 mg/kg. Among the least clonally expanded were partial responders at 0.1-3.0 mg/kg. Also present in some nonresponders was a low level of normalized T-cell clonal expansion.

This table comes from immunoSEQ multiplex PCR, and its TCRdb copy is limited to in-frame clones, with some not included. The sample lists about 45,000 clones, about 86% occurring once. Unmatched junction bases numbered 3, after V lost 2 bases and J lost 1 base. Germline CDR1 is SEHNR and CDR2 is FQNEAQ (reference sequence). This CDR3 spans 15 amino acids. To note about this clone: The antigen is undetermined.

The receptor was derived from an adult with an advanced solid tumor such as melanoma, head and neck, liver or kidney cancer. The rearrangement links TRBV7-9 to TRBJ2-5, with 8 positions matching TRBD2. Sequences were derived from CD4+ or CD8+ T cells sorted from blood, sampled in a trial of the OX40 agonist ivuxolimab. The chain's CDR3 is CASSLRLASQETQYF. The CDR3 nucleotides read TGTGCCAGCAGCTTAAGACTAGCGAGCCAAGAGACCCAGTACTTC.